This entry is about one TCR beta chain. The data belong to a study of siplizumab effects on memory and regulatory T cells. Assays covered approximately 100,000 TCR templates per sample. Profiled with immunoSEQ multiplex PCR; TCRdb holds only in-frame clones, not every one. The table shows 50,000 to 70,000 clones, with just over 95% occurring only once. Germline lookup yields CDR1 LGHNA and CDR2 YSLEER. J lost 2 bases, V lost 1 base, and 1 base had no gene match. The CDR3 contains 15 residues. This rearrangement joins TRBV4-3 to TRBJ2-3, with 9 bases lining up with TRBD1. The TCR comes from a human donor in good health. The sample taken for sequencing was naive CD8+ T cells sorted from blood. The CDR3 sequence is CASSQGTGDTDTQYF. CDR3 nucleotides: TGCGCCAGCAGCCAAGGGACAGGGGACACAGATACGCAGTATTTT.